This T cell receptor beta chain was retrieved from a study of shared clonotypes between healthy human individuals. Overall study results and limits: The expectation was that sequencing depth would affect clonotype sharing among donors. Generally, estimated richness proved larger in naive subsets than it did in memory subsets.

The method was immunoSEQ multiplex PCR; TCRdb's version includes in-frame clones alone and lacks a portion of them. The table includes roughly 1,500,000 clones, approximately 98.5% detected once. The V gene's germline CDR1 is LGHNA and CDR2 YSLEER. The CDR3 contains 17 residues. The V end lost 0 bases, the J end lost 0 bases, and 9 bases lay between the germline ends. In regard to this clone: Its antigen is currently unknown.

Sequencing used naive CD4+ T cells sorted from blood. Subset of the sample: CD45RA+ positively selected. The origin of this receptor is a young man in good health. The V and J genes are TRBV4-3 and TRBJ2-6; no clear D. CDR3 in DNA: TGCGCCAGCAGCCAAGATCTGGGGTTCTCTGGGGCCAACGTCCTGACTTTC. Translating gives CASSQDLGFSGANVLTF.